This TCR beta chain was recovered during a study of vaccination effects on CD4 cells after COVID-19. Some clones are missing from TCRdb's copy, which holds only in-frame ones; the method was immunoSEQ multiplex PCR. The profile covers 30,000 to 40,000 clones, with around 70% appearing a single time and about 22% taken by the ten largest. A note on this clone: Its antigen is undetermined.

Sequencing followed a ViraFEST assay step that expanded antigen-specific CD4+ T cells with viral peptide pools. Having been cultured for around ten days, the cells underwent CD4+ T cell isolation. Having tested negative for nucleocapsid antibodies, the vaccine recipients showed no prior SARS-CoV-2 infection. Each well held around 2 million PBMC cultured with around 9.4 ug/ml peptides and roughly 9 IU/ml IL-2. Trimming cost V 6 bases and J 2 bases, with 12 bases left between them. This CDR3 has 14 residues. The germline V gene encodes CDR1 LGHNA and CDR2 YNFKEQ. The source is a human donor who received a COVID-19 vaccine. This specimen was CD4+ T cells from PBMCs cultured with SARS-CoV-2 spike peptides, taken before COVID-19 vaccination. The chain combines TRBV4-2 with TRBJ2-3; tentative D call: TRBD2 (6 bases). The CDR3 region has the DNA TGTGCCAGCAGGGTAGCGGTTGACACAGATACGCAGTATTTT. It yields the protein CASRVAVDTDTQYF.